This T cell receptor beta chain is drawn from a study of blood T cell repertoires in COVID-19. Overall study: Samples representing acute and convalescent COVID-19 were sourced from the United States, Italy and Spain. Nucleic acid was either cDNA or gDNA, and it came from T cells, B-cell-depleted T cells, or PBMCs.

As originally analysed: Amplification of reference gene primers provided the estimated nucleated cell counts. TCRdb keeps only in-frame clones here, not all; method: immunoSEQ multiplex PCR. The DNA was the basis for D and trimming; V, J and clone size are from that table. The sample contains fewer than 350,000 clones, around 85% of which appear only once. Germline V CDR1 and CDR2: GTSNPN, SVGIG (reference sequence). The CDR3 runs to 14 residues. V lost 3 bases to trimming and J lost 5 bases, with 13 bases between them. The source material was peripheral blood. V is TRBV30 and J is TRBJ1-4; tentatively, D is TRBD1 (6 bases). This receptor was obtained from a human donor in a cohort sampled during active COVID-19. The CDR3 nucleotides read TGTGCCTGGAGCGCGGGGGGCGGGAATGAAAAACTGTTTTTT. Translating it yields CAWSAGGGNEKLFF.